These T cell receptor beta chains were read from a single sample in a study of blood T cells in healthy people across ages. TCRdb re-called the 5' RACE reads through MiXCR, storing one row per CDR3 protein. This sample has about 840,000 distinct CDR3 sequences, with around 29% found just once. These data are also associated with another study on T cells of mothers and their children.

The specimen sequenced was blood. The origin of the receptors is a woman aged 40 to 50 in good health. The CDR3 runs from the conserved cysteine through the conserved F or W. A D gene is named only where the DNA matches it firmly. Not every row has a clone size; where given, it reads once, few, many or a size class.

J gene,V gene,CDR3 length,clone size,D gene,CDR3 DNA,CDR3 protein
TRBJ1-2,TRBV18,15,few,NA,TGTGCCAGCTCACCGGACAGTACGACTAACTATGGCTACACCTTC,CASSPDSTTNYGYTF
TRBJ2-1,TRBV6-4,13,NA,NA,TGTGCCAGCAGTGCCAGGGGGGGCAGTGAGCAGTTCTTC,CASSARGGSEQFF
TRBJ1-2,TRBV7-9,16,NA,NA,TGTGCCAGCAGCTTAGCAGGGGTCCGCCGCCCGGATGGCTACACCTTC,CASSLAGVRRPDGYTF
TRBJ2-5,TRBV5-1,17,NA,NA,TGCGCCAGCAGCTTGATTCAGGAATCCGGGAAACGGGAGACCCGGTACTTC,CASSLIQESGKRETRYF
TRBJ2-1,TRBV6-2/TRBV6-3,13,many,NA,TGTGCCAGCAGTTCGCAGGGCAGCAATGAGCAGTTCTTC,CASSSQGSNEQFF
TRBJ1-5,TRBV12-3/TRBV12-4,14,NA,NA,TGTGCCAGCAGTCCCCAGAGAAACAATCAGCCCCAGCATTTT,CASSPQRNNQPQHF
TRBJ2-1,TRBV6-6,16,once,TRBD2,TGTGCCAGCAATAAAAGAACTAGCGGGGCTTACAATGAGCAGTTATTC,CASNKRTSGAYNEQLF
TRBJ2-7,TRBV20-1,13,many,NA,TGCAGTGCTAGGGGGACATTATCCTACGAGCAGTACTTC,CSARGTLSYEQYF
TRBJ1-2,TRBV20-1,14,NA,TRBD1,TGCAGTGCTAGGGGGTTCAGGGGGTTACACGGCTACACCTTC,CSARGFRGLHGYTF
TRBJ2-7,TRBV5-1,20,many,TRBD2,TGCGCCAGCAGCTCCGACCTAGTCCCGGGACTAGCGGGGATCTCCTACGAGCAGTACTTC,CASSSDLVPGLAGISYEQYF
TRBJ2-1,TRBV10-3,12,few,NA,TGTGCCATCAGTGAGCCCACCTACGAGCAGTTCTTC,CAISEPTYEQFF
TRBJ2-1,TRBV18,16,few,NA,TGTGCCAGCTCACCACCTAACAGAAAGTCCTACAATGAGCAGTTCTTC,CASSPPNRKSYNEQFF
TRBJ2-5,TRBV27,12,NA,NA,TGTGCCAGCAGTTTCCAGTCCGGGACCCAGTACTTC,CASSFQSGTQYF
TRBJ2-1,TRBV28,14,NA,NA,TGTGCCAGCAGGGGAGGAGCGAATAACAATGAGCAGTTCTTC,CASRGGANNNEQFF
TRBJ2-6,TRBV7-9,18,few,NA,TGTGCCAGCAGCTTAGCGGGGGGCCGAAGCTCTGGGGCCAACGTCCTGACTTTC,CASSLAGGRSSGANVLTF
TRBJ1-5,TRBV28,15,NA,NA,TGTGCCAGCAGTTTAATGGGGAGGGACAATCAGCCCCAGCATTTT,CASSLMGRDNQPQHF
TRBJ2-5,TRBV7-2,14,many,TRBD2,TGTGCCAGCAGCTTAGCGGGACTACAAGAGACCCAGTACTTC,CASSLAGLQETQYF
TRBJ1-4,TRBV7-9,14,few,TRBD1,TGTGCCAGCAGCTCGACAGGGATAAATGAAAAACTGTTTTTT,CASSSTGINEKLFF
TRBJ1-2,TRBV28,14,NA,NA,TGTGCCAGCAGTTTGGCCCATGGGGGGCCTGGCTACACCTTC,CASSLAHGGPGYTF
TRBJ2-7,TRBV3-1,15,NA,NA,TGTGCTAGCAGCCAAGAGGATACCTCGGGTCACGAGCAGTACTTC,CASSQEDTSGHEQYF
TRBJ2-4,TRBV20-1,17,NA,NA,TGCAGTGCTAGAGATCTGGAGGGGCAATCCCTACAATGGGAGCAGTACTTC,CSARDLEGQSLQWEQYF
TRBJ2-4,TRBV4-1,13,few,NA,TGCGCCAGCAGCCAAGGCCCCAGTAACATTCAGTACTTC,CASSQGPSNIQYF
TRBJ1-2,TRBV2,12,NA,NA,TGTGCCAGCAGTGGCCCCCCGGATGGCTACACCTTC,CASSGPPDGYTF
TRBJ2-3,TRBV20-1,14,few,TRBD2,TGCAGTGCTAGGGGGGGACTAGCCACAGATACGCAGTATTTT,CSARGGLATDTQYF
TRBJ1-1,TRBV20-1,12,NA,NA,TGCAGTAGGGGCGCAGGGACGGGGGAGGCTTTCTTT,CSRGAGTGEAFF
TRBJ1-2,TRBV12-3/TRBV12-4,14,NA,NA,TGTGCCAGCAGTCACAGGGCGGGGGGCTATGGCTACACCTTC,CASSHRAGGYGYTF
TRBJ2-3,TRBV5-1,19,many,TRBD2,TGCGCCAGCAGCGCACGGGCCTCTAGCGGGGGGCTTAGCACAGATACGCAGTATTTT,CASSARASSGGLSTDTQYF
TRBJ2-1,TRBV29-1,10,many,NA,TGCAGCATTGGGGGAAATGAGCAGTTCTTC,CSIGGNEQFF
TRBJ2-7,TRBV2,15,many,NA,TGTGCCAGCAGTGAATCCGGGACCTATTCCTACGAGCAGTACTTC,CASSESGTYSYEQYF
TRBJ2-3,TRBV10-3,14,once,TRBD2,TGTGCCATCAGTAGGCGGGGGGTCGCAGATACGCAGTATTTT,CAISRRGVADTQYF
TRBJ1-2,TRBV21-1,15,many,NA,TGTGCCAGCAGCGACAAGATCACTCCTAACTATGGCTACACCTTC,CASSDKITPNYGYTF
TRBJ2-4,TRBV2,17,NA,NA,TGTGCCAGCTATCGTCAGGGCTTACCAGGGACCAAAAACATTCAGTACTTC,CASYRQGLPGTKNIQYF
TRBJ2-3,TRBV18,16,NA,NA,TGTGCCAGCTCACCAATGGGGGGGCGTGTCACAGATACGCAGTATTTT,CASSPMGGRVTDTQYF
TRBJ2-4,TRBV7-9,17,few,TRBD1,TGTGCCAGCAGCTTGCTCGACAGGGGCTGGGCCAAAAACATTCAGTACTTC,CASSLLDRGWAKNIQYF
TRBJ2-7,TRBV5-6,14,NA,TRBD1,TGTGCCAGCATCCAAGACAGGGTGAGTCGCGAGCAGTACTTC,CASIQDRVSREQYF
TRBJ1-1,TRBV20-1,13,few,TRBD1,TGCAGTGGTAGCAGGGGGCGGCACACTGAAGCTTTCTTT,CSGSRGRHTEAFF
TRBJ1-1,TRBV6-5,15,NA,TRBD1,TGTGCCAGCAGTTATGACAGGGGATTCCTCACTGAAGCTTTCTTT,CASSYDRGFLTEAFF
TRBJ2-1,TRBV9,13,NA,NA,TGTGCCAGCAGCTCGGACTCGGACAATGAGCAGTTCTTC,CASSSDSDNEQFF
TRBJ2-7,TRBV29-1,12,once,NA,TGCAGCGTTGCGGGACTTTATTACGAGCAGTACTTC,CSVAGLYYEQYF
TRBJ2-5,TRBV3-1,13,few,NA,TGTGCCAGCAGCCCGGGGAGGCCGGGGACCCAGTACTTC,CASSPGRPGTQYF
TRBJ2-3,TRBV7-2,17,few,TRBD2,TGTGCCAGCAGCCCCCGGGCTAGCGGGGGGAGCACAGATACGCAGTATTTT,CASSPRASGGSTDTQYF
TRBJ2-5,TRBV6-6,14,few,NA,TGTGCCAGCAGTCCCGACAGCCGCGACAATGAGCAGTACTTC,CASSPDSRDNEQYF